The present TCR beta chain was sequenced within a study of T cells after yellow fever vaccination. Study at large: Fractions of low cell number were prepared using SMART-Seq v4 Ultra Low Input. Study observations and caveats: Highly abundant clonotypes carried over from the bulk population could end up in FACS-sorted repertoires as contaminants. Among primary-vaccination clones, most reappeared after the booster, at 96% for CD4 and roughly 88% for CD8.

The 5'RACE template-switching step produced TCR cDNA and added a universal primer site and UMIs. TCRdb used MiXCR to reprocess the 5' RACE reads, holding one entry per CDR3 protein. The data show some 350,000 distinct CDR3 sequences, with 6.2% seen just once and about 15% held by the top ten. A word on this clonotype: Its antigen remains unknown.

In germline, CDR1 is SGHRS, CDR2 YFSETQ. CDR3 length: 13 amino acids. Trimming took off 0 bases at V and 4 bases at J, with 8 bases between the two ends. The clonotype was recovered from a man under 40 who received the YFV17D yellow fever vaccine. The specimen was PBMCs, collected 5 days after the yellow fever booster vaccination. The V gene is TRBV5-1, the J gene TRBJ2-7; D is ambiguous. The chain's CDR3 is CASSLETQYEQYF. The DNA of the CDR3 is TGCGCCAGCAGCTTGGAAACCCAGTACGAGCAGTACTTC.